A single sample gave rise to the 29 T cell receptor beta chains below, sequenced in a study of blood T cell dynamics during melanoma immunotherapy. Assay used: immunoSEQ multiplex PCR; TCRdb lists only in-frame clones, some missing. The sample lists about 9,000 clones, less than 90% occurring once. The time point is: week 3, after first cycle of checkpoint inhibitor. Sample: blood, taken from a patient treated with checkpoint blockade. The receptor source for this set is a human donor with melanoma.

The gene calls are TRBV6-6 and TRBJ2-4; D perhaps matches TRBD1 (6 bases). This CDR3 is built from 16 residues. Germline assignment: CDR1 MNHNY and CDR2 SVGAGI (reference sequence). Trimming removed 5 bases from V and 0 bases from J, with 14 bases in between. CDR3 amino acids: CASSTGQNLAKNIQYF. In nucleotides, the CDR3 is TGTGCCAGCAGTACTGGACAGAATCTAGCCAAAAACATTCAGTACTTC.

For the CDR3, the DNA is TGCAGCGCGGCCGGGGGGGGTAATGAGCAGTTCTTC. Protein sequence: CSAAGGGNEQFF. The chain has TRBV29-1 and TRBJ2-1, with 8 bases that match TRBD2. The CDR3 is 12 residues long. In germline, CDR1 is SQVTM, CDR2 ANQGSEA. V trimming: 7 bases; J trimming: 7 bases; junction bases outside the gene matches: 6.

This clone was detected once. The chain joins TRBV11-2 to TRBJ2-7; D call uncertain. V gave up 6 bases and J gave up 2 bases, with 5 bases separating them. Germline values: CDR1 SGHAT, CDR2 FQNNGV. This CDR3 comprises 11 residues. The CDR3 spells CASSTAYEQYF. The CDR3 nucleotides read TGTGCCAGCAGTACGGCCTACGAGCAGTACTTC.

The gene calls are TRBV18 and TRBJ1-2, with TRBD1 matching 9 bases. CDR3 length equals 14 residues. Germline V gene sequence: CDR1 KGHSH, CDR2 LQKENI. V trimming: 2 bases; J trimming: 8 bases; junction bases outside the gene matches: 6. The CDR3: CASSPSGQGRGYTF. The CDR3 DNA reads as TGTGCCAGCTCACCATCGGGACAGGGACGCGGCTACACCTTC.

In its sample, this clone was seen once. This rearrangement joins TRBV6-6 to TRBJ1-2, with unresolved D. V lost 9 bases, J lost 8 bases, and 16 bases lay in between. The CDR3 runs 12 residues. Germline V lookup: CDR1 MNHNY, CDR2 SVGAGI (reference sequence). CDR3 nucleotide sequence: TGTGCCAGTAAGATTCTAACTATGGGCTACACCTTC. This encodes CASKILTMGYTF.

This clone was observed a single time. The chain employs TRBV19 and TRBJ2-1; no firm D call. The length of the CDR3 is 11 residues. In germline, CDR1 is LNHDA, CDR2 SQIVND (reference sequence). V lost 5 bases and J lost 12, with 11 bases in between. CDR3 amino acids: CASSSLLGQFF. The CDR3 bases are TGTGCCAGTAGTTCTCTTCTAGGGCAGTTCTTC.

The chain uses TRBV30 and TRBJ2-3; 13 bases are shared with TRBD2. After removal of 0 bases from V and 1 base from J, the junction contained 1 base not matched to a gene. The CDR3 runs 16 residues. The germline CDR1 and CDR2 sequences are GTSNPN and SVGIG (reference sequence). This chain's CDR3 is CAWSVGTSGGTDTQYF. CDR3 coding DNA: TGTGCCTGGAGTGTGGGGACTAGCGGGGGCACAGATACGCAGTATTTT.

V and J are TRBV11-3 and TRBJ2-2; TRBD1 might be the D (5 bases). Germline assignment: CDR1 SGHNT and CDR2 YENEEA. The ends were cut back, 8 bases at V and 7 bases at J, with 14 bases in the middle. This CDR3 contains 13 residues. CDR3 in DNA: TGTGCCAGCGGCAATAGGGGTTTCGGGGAGCTGTTTTTT. Translation: CASGNRGFGELFF.

The genes are TRBV15 and TRBJ2-7; TRBD1 matches at 8 bases. V shed 4 bases, J shed 4 bases, and the junction held 6 bases outside the gene matches. CDR1 is LNHNV, CDR2 YYDKDF, per germline (reference sequence). The CDR3 sequence is 14 residues long. CDR3: CATSTGGIFYEQYF. The CDR3 nucleotides are TGTGCCACCAGCACAGGGGGCATATTTTACGAGCAGTACTTC.

The chain carries TRBV6-1 and TRBJ2-3, with D perhaps TRBD2 (6 bases). CDR1 MNHNS and CDR2 SASEGT come from the germline V gene. There are 13 residues in the CDR3. V was shortened by 3 bases and J by 9 bases, with 13 bases between the two germline ends. CDR3 loop: CASSDQRLGTQYF. Written as DNA, the CDR3 is TGTGCCAGCAGTGACCAGAGACTAGGGACGCAGTATTTT.

This clone showed up just once. The V gene is TRBV4-1, the J gene TRBJ1-1, with TRBD1 as a possible D gene (5 bases). The CDR3 contains 14 residues. V was clipped by 5 bases and J by 0 bases, with 10 bases between them. CDR1 is MGHRA and CDR2 is YSYEKL in the germline V gene. As DNA, the CDR3 is TGCGCCAGCAGCACCAGGGTTCTGAACACTGAAGCTTTCTTT. Translated: CASSTRVLNTEAFF.

This chain joins TRBV5-4 and TRBJ1-6, with D possibly being TRBD1 (5 bases). The V gene's germline CDR1 is SGHNT and CDR2 YYREEE (reference sequence). CDR3 length: 13 amino acids. Trimming removed 4 bases from V and 6 bases from J, with 8 bases in between. In DNA form, the CDR3 reads TGTGCCAGCAGCCGAGACAGTAATTCACCCCTCCACTTT. This gives the protein CASSRDSNSPLHF. The whole variable domain, filled in from reference TRBV5-4 and TRBJ1-6, reads ETGVTQSPTHLIKTRGQQVTLRCSSQSGHNTVSWYQQALGQGPQFIFQYYREEENGRGNFPPRFSGLQFPNYSSELNVNALELDDSALYLCASSRDSNSPLHFGNGTRLTVT.

The chain joins TRBV5-1 to TRBJ1-4, with D unresolved. In germline, CDR1 is SGHRS, CDR2 YFSETQ. The CDR3 runs 15 residues. The V gene lost 0 bases and the J gene lost 5 bases, with 11 bases spanning the gap. In DNA, the CDR3 is TGCGCCAGCAGCTTGGTTGGGGAAGGAAATGAAAAACTGTTTTTT. As protein: CASSLVGEGNEKLFF.

The chain employs TRBV7-9 and TRBJ2-7; 9 nucleotides align to TRBD2. CDR1 and CDR2 from the germline V gene are SEHNR and FQNEAQ (reference sequence). With V trimmed by 6 bases and J by 6 bases, 6 bases remained unmatched. CDR3 length: 13 residues. The CDR3 DNA reads as TGTGCCAGCAGGCCGGCGGGGGGGCTCGAGCAGTACTTC. Protein: CASRPAGGLEQYF. The whole variable domain, filled in from reference TRBV7-9 and TRBJ2-7, reads DTGVSQNPRHKITKRGQNVTFRCDPISEHNRLYWYRQTLGQGPEFLTYFQNEAQLEKSRLLSDRFSAERPKGSFSTLEIQRTEQGDSAMYLCASRPAGGLEQYFGPGTRLTVT.

This chain joins TRBV10-3 and TRBJ1-1; no firm D call. V gave up 6 bases and J gave up 6 bases, with 17 bases separating them. Germline loops: CDR1 ENHRY, CDR2 SYGVKD. The CDR3 sequence is 14 residues long. CDR3 bases: TGTGCCATCAGAGACCCGGGTAAAGTCGCTGAAGCTTTCTTT. Translated: CAIRDPGKVAEAFF.

This clone was seen just once. The rearrangement links TRBV6-4 to TRBJ1-5, with D uncertain. Between the trimmed V and J ends, which lost 6 bases and 1 base, there was a span of 13 bases. Germline V lookup: CDR1 MRHNA, CDR2 SNTAGT. The CDR3 loop spans 15 amino acids. CDR3 residues: CASREEAGSNQPQHF. In nucleotides, the CDR3 is TGTGCCAGCAGGGAGGAGGCAGGAAGCAATCAGCCCCAGCATTTT.

This clone was counted once. The V and J genes are TRBV11-1 and TRBJ1-1; unclear D gene. CDR1 is SGHAT, CDR2 FQDESV, per germline (reference sequence). The V end was cut by 3 bases, the J end by 10 bases, with 18 bases between. The CDR3 has 14 residues. The CDR3 region is CASSLSYRGRGAFF. The CDR3 nucleotides read TGTGCCAGCAGCTTGTCCTATCGGGGTCGAGGAGCTTTCTTT.

This chain uses TRBV10-3 with TRBJ2-5, with TRBD2 matching 10 bases. CDR1 is ENHRY and CDR2 is SYGVKD in the germline V gene. The CDR3 has 14 amino acids. Unmatched junction bases numbered 5, after V lost 7 bases and J lost 3 bases. The CDR3 spells CAITAGLAEETQYF. The CDR3 DNA reads as TGTGCCATCACCGCCGGACTAGCGGAAGAGACCCAGTACTTC.

The chain has TRBV6-6 and TRBJ1-2; a weak D match, TRBD1 (6 bases). With 2 bases removed from V and 8 bases from J, the gap between germline ends came to 15 bases. CDR1 is MNHNY and CDR2 is SVGAGI in the germline V gene (reference sequence). CDR3 size: 14 residues. The CDR3 loop is CASSYAAGAGGYTF. The CDR3 nucleotides are TGTGCCAGCAGTTACGCAGCGGGGGCCGGCGGCTACACCTTC.

The chain combines TRBV4-1 with TRBJ1-1; no reliable D call. Trimming stripped 2 bases from V and 6 bases from J, with 13 bases between. The CDR3 covers 14 residues. Germline assignment: CDR1 MGHRA and CDR2 YSYEKL. The CDR3 loop is CASSQFAVGAEAFF. DNA for the CDR3: TGCGCCAGCAGCCAATTTGCAGTGGGCGCTGAAGCTTTCTTT.

The count of this clone is one. V gene TRBV7-9 combines with J gene TRBJ1-2; TRBD1 is a possible D gene (6 bases). V was clipped by 8 bases and J by 8 bases, with 21 bases between them. This CDR3 spans 14 amino acids. Germline lookup yields CDR1 SEHNR and CDR2 FQNEAQ (reference sequence). The CDR3 bases are TGTGCCAGCGTCGAATCCAACCGGGGGCAGGGCTACACCTTC. Protein sequence: CASVESNRGQGYTF.

This clone was seen just once. The chain employs TRBV5-6 and TRBJ2-3, with TRBD2 matching over 8 bases. The CDR3 totals 13 residues. V lost 4 bases, J lost 6 bases, and 4 bases stayed unmatched. The germline V gene has CDR1 SGHDT and CDR2 YYEEEE. In DNA, the CDR3 is TGTGCCAGCAGCCTTCGACTAGCGGATACGCAGTATTTT. It is translated as CASSLRLADTQYF.

The chain carries TRBV15 and TRBJ2-5; TRBD2 is a possible D gene (5 bases). Trimming pared 1 base from V and 1 base from J, leaving 7 bases between. Germline-derived CDR1 and CDR2 are LNHNV and YYDKDF (reference sequence). This CDR3 has 14 amino acids. CDR3 bases: TGTGCCACCAGCAGAGGGCTAGCCCAAGAGACCCAGTACTTC. Amino acid sequence: CATSRGLAQETQYF.

This chain uses TRBV27 with TRBJ1-3; possible D gene TRBD1, 5 bases. V gave up 6 bases and J gave up 3 bases, with 9 bases separating them. CDR1 and CDR2 from the germline V gene are MNHEY and SMNVEV (reference sequence). This CDR3 comprises 13 residues. The CDR3 region has the DNA TGTGCCAGCAGACCCACAGGTGGAAACACCATATATTTT. Protein sequence: CASRPTGGNTIYF.

The chain combines TRBV30 with TRBJ2-5; tentative D call: TRBD2 (6 bases). This CDR3 has 14 residues. Germline values: CDR1 GTSNPN, CDR2 SVGIG (reference sequence). V lost 1 base, J lost 4 bases, and 13 bases lay in between. Here the CDR3 DNA reads TGTGCCTGGAGTGGTACGGGGGTGGGAGAGACCCAGTACTTC. Amino acids: CAWSGTGVGETQYF.

The J gene is TRBJ2-5, the V gene TRBV7-9, with TRBD1 as a possible D gene (6 bases). The end of the DNA aligns better with TRBJ2-7, so the J call may be wrong. The germline V gene has CDR1 SEHNR and CDR2 FQNEAQ (reference sequence). CDR3 length equals 13 residues. This CDR3 is CASSLGGLNEQYF. In nucleotides, the CDR3 is TGTGCCAGCAGCCTAGGGGGTCTGAACGAGCAGTACTTC.

The V call is TRBV5-4, the J call TRBJ2-3; 7 bases agree with TRBD1. J gave up 5 bases and V 4 bases, and 7 bases lay outside the gene matches. The length of the CDR3 is 14 residues. From germline, CDR1 is SGHNT and CDR2 YYREEE (reference sequence). CDR3 sequence: CASSTTYRGDTQYF. The CDR3, as DNA: TGTGCCAGCAGCACAACATACAGGGGAGATACGCAGTATTTT.

J is TRBJ2-6 and V is TRBV4-3, with unresolved D. CDR1 LGHNA and CDR2 YSLEER come from the germline V gene. Deletions cut 0 bases from V and 2 bases from J, with 8 bases between. This CDR3 has 16 residues. The CDR3 loop reads CASSQEPRPGANVLTF. CDR3 coding DNA: TGCGCCAGCAGCCAAGAGCCCAGGCCTGGGGCCAACGTCCTGACTTTC.

V and J are TRBV14 and TRBJ2-1, with 10 bases that match TRBD1. The CDR3 sequence is 16 residues long. V lost 3 bases to trimming and J lost 7 bases; unmatched junction nucleotides: 9. Germline V CDR1 and CDR2: SGHDN, FVKESK. CDR3: CASSQGGQGVWNEQFF. As DNA, the CDR3 is TGTGCCAGCAGCCAGGGAGGACAGGGGGTATGGAATGAGCAGTTCTTC.